This T cell receptor beta chain was found in a study of identifying expanded T cells in peripheral blood (dated by TCRdb to between 2018 and 2021). A note on the overall study: Separate aliquots of the same genomic DNA pool were sequenced to produce technical replicates, and four replicates were compared in pairs.

The paper's findings and limits, for the study overall: Across all healthy donors, variance in clone template counts between approximately two-week samples was found to increase significantly with total template count. The binomial model flagged roughly 1.3 differentially abundant clones between technical replicates but approximately 16 over about 2 weeks and approximately 18 over about four weeks. The beta-binomial model significantly reduced the number of clones called differentially abundant and the false-positive rate across all healthy-donor time intervals. The authors expected that biological variance in healthy repertoires might rise further over much longer intervals, such as months to years.

TCRbeta CDR3 regions were profiled with the immunoSEQ Assay using bias-controlled multiplex PCR amplification of genomic DNA. Per the authors' processing: The absolute abundance of each unique TCRbeta CDR3 region was quantified after sequences were collapsed and filtered. Two models were used to test differential abundance: a binomial model (Fisher-equivalent) and a beta-binomial model that adds time-dependent variance fitted from healthy donors. Clones with fewer than 5 combined templates were removed, and differential abundance was called for clones with a Benjamini-Hochberg FDR below 0.01. Using the form v = (b*log(k)+a)^2, the beta-binomial variance was modeled as a function of the total template count across the two samples. What TCRdb holds here is the immuneACCESS table cut down to in-frame rearrangements. Part of the clones is not present; checked against another copy, under half of the missing clones reflect an unresolved V gene, and the others are unexplained. V, J and clone size are those of that table, while D and trimming were read from the DNA. A total of 65,000 to 95,000 clones appear in this sample, roughly 90% of them only once. Together, the top ten hold roughly 7% of the sample.

No immune events such as infections were documented for the healthy donors during the collection period. To calibrate time-dependent variance in a beta-binomial model of T-cell clone differential abundance, blood repertoires from healthy donors were used as a training cohort. The training cohort comprised 10 or so healthy donors, 3 female and 7 male. The donors were between about 29 and 65 years old, with an average age of about 47 years. Obtained from a commercial supplier, whole blood was collected from each healthy donor at three time points set 2 to 3 weeks apart. For immunosequencing, genomic DNA was extracted from unsorted whole blood. In regard to this clone: This receptor's antigen is unknown. No base quality values were provided; no much bigger clone lies one nucleotide off.

V trim: 10 bases; J trim: 0 bases; unmatched bases: 8. The CDR3 spans 14 residues, from the cysteine through the phenylalanine. The DNA shown is the 42-base CDR3, in frame from base 1. Based on the germline V gene (reference sequence), the CDR1 and CDR2 sequences are LNHDA and SQIVND. The specimen was blood. The receptor comes from a person aged 18 to 75 in good health. This receptor chain uses TRBV19 and TRBJ1-1, and 7 junction bases match TRBD1. In nucleotide form, the sequence is TGTGCCATTGGACAGGTCGATTTGAACACTGAAGCTTTCTTT. This sequence encodes CAIGQVDLNTEAFF.